The T cell receptor beta chain under discussion was sequenced for a study of beta chain features in type 1 diabetes. Study conclusions and caveats: Patients with Type 1 diabetes showed moderately but significantly shorter TCRB CDR3s in all four CD4+ subsets. Sequencing from cDNA could over-represent high-TCR-expressing cells. PCR could preferentially amplify shorter templates, alike in patients and controls.

Germline V lookup: CDR1 MRHNA, CDR2 SNTAGT. J gave up 6 bases and V 5 bases, and 6 bases lay outside the gene matches. This CDR3 comprises 13 residues. A note on this clone: The antigen remains unidentified.

Every bit of the isolated RNA underwent reverse transcription, so sequencing read expressed TCRB transcripts. Repertoires were generated with immunoSEQ multiplex PCR, while TCRdb's copy carries only in-frame clones and drops some. There are roughly 280,000 clones in the sample; around 25% occur only once, and 0.012% lies in the top ten. V usage is TRBV6-4 and J usage is TRBJ1-2, with TRBD1 matching 7 bases. Material: naive CD4+ T cells from blood. The receptor comes from a woman in her 30s with type 1 diabetes. Written as DNA, the CDR3 is TGTGCCAGCAGTCTCACAGGGGAGAATGGCTACACCTTC. As protein: CASSLTGENGYTF.